The T cell receptor (beta chain) described here comes from a study of shared T cell receptors in the human thymus. V lost 0 bases to trimming and J lost 10 bases; unmatched junction nucleotides: 6. Germline V gene data show CDR1 as MGHRA and CDR2 as YSYEKL. The CDR3 spans 14 residues. Clones were read by immunoSEQ multiplex PCR, and TCRdb kept only the in-frame ones, dropping some. Found here are about 660,000 clones, 87% of them singletons; the top ten hold approximately 0.0097%. The data also belong to a second study, concerning human thymus T cells. As that report states: In corrective heart surgery, resections were taken, and these provided the thymus tissue. Related research described strongly overlapping thymic repertoires in unrelated people.

The chain combines TRBV4-1 with TRBJ2-1; 7 bases line up with TRBD2. The sequencing sample was made of thymocytes. The receptor was isolated from a boy under three years old with a congenital heart defect. Here the CDR3 reads CASSQDLGAGEQFF. The CDR3, as DNA: TGCGCCAGCAGCCAAGATCTGGGAGCGGGAGAGCAGTTCTTC.